The T cell receptor (beta chain) under discussion was sequenced for a study of tumor-infiltrating lymphocytes in primary liver carcinoma. Co-extraction of RNA and DNA was performed on about 20-32 mg of unsorted bulk tissue. With 500 to 650 ng total RNA as template and a constant-region primer, TCR beta cDNA was made. A slightly modified ARM-PCR protocol with three nested multiplex PCR rounds produced these TCR beta libraries. It was with TRBV1-TRBV30 forward primers and a C-beta reverse primer that the first two PCR rounds were run, at roughly 10 cycles each. MiXCR was run by TCRdb on the multiplex PCR reads, yielding one entry per CDR3 protein. The sample consists of approximately 190,000 distinct CDR3 sequences, about 82% of them appearing once. The germline V and J ends were trimmed by 3 bases and 11 bases, with 14 bases remaining between them. Germline-derived CDR1 and CDR2 are SGHRS and YFSETQ. The CDR3 runs 12 residues.

The clonotype originates from a man aged 40-55 years with primary liver carcinoma and hepatitis B virus infection. V is TRBV5-1 and J is TRBJ2-5; D gene ambiguous. The specimen sequenced was tumor tissue from primary liver carcinoma. DNA for the CDR3: TGCGCCAGCAGCTGGGATCAAGTGACACAGTACTTC. Amino acids: CASSWDQVTQYF.